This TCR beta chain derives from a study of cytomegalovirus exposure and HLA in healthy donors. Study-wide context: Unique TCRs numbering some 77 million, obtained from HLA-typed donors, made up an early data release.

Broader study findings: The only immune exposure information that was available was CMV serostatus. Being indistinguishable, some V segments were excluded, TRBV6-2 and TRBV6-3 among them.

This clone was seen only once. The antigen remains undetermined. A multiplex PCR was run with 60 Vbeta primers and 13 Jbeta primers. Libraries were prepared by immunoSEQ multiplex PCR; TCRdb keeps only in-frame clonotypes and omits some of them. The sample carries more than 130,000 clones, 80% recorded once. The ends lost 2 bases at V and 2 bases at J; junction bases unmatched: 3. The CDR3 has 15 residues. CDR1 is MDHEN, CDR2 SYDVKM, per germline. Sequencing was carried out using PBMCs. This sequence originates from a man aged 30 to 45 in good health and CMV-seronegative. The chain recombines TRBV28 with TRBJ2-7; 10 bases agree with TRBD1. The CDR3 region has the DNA TGTGCCAGCAGTTTAGGGGGGACAGGGGCCTACGAGCAGTACTTC. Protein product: CASSLGGTGAYEQYF.